The 29 T cell receptor beta chains given below trace back to one sample, sequenced in a study of post-analysis software for immune sequencing data. Study observations and caveats: When patients were compared with controls, 4 or 5 TRBV segments were more frequent, TRBV5-6, TRBV5-1 and TRBV20-1 among them.

Unique molecular identifiers were present in the TCR beta cDNA libraries. TCRdb fed the PCR reads into MiXCR, producing one record per CDR3 protein. The table includes about 200,000 distinct CDR3 sequences, around 30% detected once. No cognate antigen is known for these TCRs. The material sequenced was blood. These TCRs come from a girl younger than 18 with multiple sclerosis.

This clonotype was seen repeatedly, ten times or more. The chain uses TRBV29-1 and TRBJ2-7, with 10 positions matching TRBD2. The CDR3 length is 14 residues. From germline, CDR1 is SQVTM and CDR2 ANQGSEA. Trimming took 6 bases from V and 6 from J; bases not matched to a gene: 11. The CDR3 DNA sequence: TGCAGCGTCCGATCGCCTAGCGGGAGCCCCGAGCAGTACTTC. This gives the protein CSVRSPSGSPEQYF.

This clonotype has at least ten counts. The gene calls are TRBV7-9 and TRBJ2-5, with TRBD2 matching 13 bases. CDR1 is SEHNR, CDR2 FQNEAQ, per germline (reference sequence). This CDR3 region has 15 residues. The ends lost 11 bases at V and 4 bases at J; junction bases unmatched: 10. This CDR3 reads CAEEGLAGDVETQYF. CDR3 sequence (DNA): TGTGCCGAAGAAGGACTAGCGGGAGACGTAGAGACCCAGTACTTC. Full variable domain (remainder filled in from reference TRBV7-9 and TRBJ2-5): DTGVSQNPRHKITKRGQNVTFRCDPISEHNRLYWYRQTLGQGPEFLTYFQNEAQLEKSRLLSDRFSAERPKGSFSTLEIQRTEQGDSAMYLCAEEGLAGDVETQYFGPGTRLLVL.

This clonotype was seen a few times. This chain uses TRBV29-1 with TRBJ1-2; 10 bases are shared with TRBD1. Per the germline V gene, CDR1 is SQVTM and CDR2 is ANQGSEA. The CDR3 has 20 residues. J gave up 6 bases and V 0 bases, and 22 bases lay outside the gene matches. The CDR3 reads CSVEDHMSRDRGYTVNGYTF. The CDR3 bases are TGCAGCGTTGAAGACCATATGTCACGGGACAGGGGATATACAGTAAATGGCTACACCTTC.

This clonotype has only a few counts. The V gene is TRBV20-1, the J gene TRBJ1-2; unclear D gene. Trimming cost V 6 bases and J 6 bases, with 17 bases left between them. This CDR3 spans 13 amino acids. Germline loops: CDR1 DFQATT, CDR2 SNEGSKA (reference sequence). Written as DNA, the CDR3 is TGCAGTGCACCGCTGTGGGCCTCTGATGGCTACACCTTC. Encoded protein: CSAPLWASDGYTF.

Concerning this clonotype: A clone one base away is much larger, so this may be a read error. This chain uses TRBV28 with TRBJ2-1; TRBD1 matches at 10 bases. The CDR3 covers 15 residues. The germline V gene encodes CDR1 MDHEN and CDR2 SYDVKM. CDR3 DNA sequence: TGTGCCAGCAGTATTCCGGGACAGGGGTACAATGGGCAGTTCTTC. It translates to CASSIPGQGYNGQFF.

The J gene is TRBJ1-5, the V gene TRBV27; no reliable D call. CDR1 MNHEY and CDR2 SMNVEV come from the germline V gene (reference sequence). V was cut by 3 bases and J by 8 bases, with 14 bases left in between. The CDR3 runs to 14 residues. The CDR3 nucleotides read TGTGCCAGCAGTTTTATAGGGTCGGGAAAGCCCCAGCATTTT. This codes for CASSFIGSGKPQHF.

This clonotype was found a few times. The rearrangement links TRBV20-1 to TRBJ1-1; 7 bases match TRBD1. The CDR3 extends over 13 amino acids. V lost 6 bases to trimming and J lost 4 bases; unmatched junction nucleotides: 8. Germline CDR1 and CDR2: DFQATT and SNEGSKA (reference sequence). The CDR3 here is CSALGQGGTEAFF. CDR3 nucleotides: TGCAGTGCCCTGGGGCAGGGGGGCACTGAAGCTTTCTTT.

This clonotype was recorded a few times. This chain uses TRBV5-1 with TRBJ1-4, with D possibly TRBD1 on 5 matching bases. The CDR3 covers 14 residues. V lost 0 bases, J lost 8 bases, and 11 bases lay in between. Germline values: CDR1 SGHRS, CDR2 YFSETQ. CDR3 in DNA: TGCGCCAGCAGCTTGGGACAGCGGGAGGAAAAACTGTTTTTT. This encodes CASSLGQREEKLFF.

This clonotype was counted at least ten times. The chain couples TRBV7-9 to TRBJ2-7, with D unclear. The CDR3 has 15 residues. Germline values: CDR1 SEHNR, CDR2 FQNEAQ (reference sequence). V was pared by 5 bases and J by 2 bases, with 16 bases between. The CDR3 DNA sequence: TGTGCCAGCAGCGACCCTCTGGGCTCCCCCTACGAGCAGTACTTC. It yields the protein CASSDPLGSPYEQYF.

This chain joins TRBV6-5 and TRBJ2-1; a weak D match, TRBD2 (6 bases). Germline loops: CDR1 MNHEY, CDR2 SVGAGI. The germline V and J ends were trimmed by 6 bases and 4 bases, with 13 bases remaining between them. CDR3 length: 14 residues. CDR3 DNA: TGTGCCAGCAGCCGGGACGGGGGTTACAATGAGCAGTTCTTC. Translating it yields CASSRDGGYNEQFF.

The chain uses TRBV11-3 and TRBJ2-7; TRBD2 matches 13 bases. The V gene end was trimmed by 6 bases and the J gene end by 4 bases; junction bases not matched to a gene: 15. The CDR3 is 18 residues long. Per the germline V gene, CDR1 is SGHNT and CDR2 is YENEEA. The CDR3 reads CASSHPISPGLAGYEQYF. The CDR3 DNA is TGTGCCAGCAGTCACCCAATTAGCCCGGGACTAGCGGGGTACGAGCAGTACTTC.

Concerning this clonotype: This clone may be a read error of a much larger clone one base away. CDR3 sequence reads: CASRASETYEQYF. CDR3 DNA sequence: TGTGCCAGCAGGGCTAGCGAGACTTACGAGCAGTACTTC. The V gene is TRBV6-1, the J gene TRBJ2-7; perhaps TRBD2 as D (6 bases). Germline-derived CDR1 and CDR2 are MNHNS and SASEGT. V was shortened by 6 bases and J by 4 bases, with 13 bases between the two germline ends. The CDR3 runs to 13 residues.

In the case of this clonotype: The junction shows a germline mismatch at one end, possibly a read error. V is TRBV12-3 or TRBV12-4 and J is TRBJ2-6, with a tentative D call TRBD1 (6 bases). The CDR3 sequence is 18 residues long. The CDR3 nucleotides are TGTGCCAGCAGTTTCGCAGGGGTCTTCAGCTCTGGGGCCAACGCCCTGACTTTC. This translates into CASSFAGVFSSGANALTF.

There are a few counts of this clonotype. One junction end disagrees with the germline gene, perhaps due to a read error. The V and J genes are TRBV7-9 and TRBJ2-5; perhaps D is TRBD1 or TRBD2 (5 bases each). The CDR3 has 16 residues. Germline V gene sequence: CDR1 SEHNR, CDR2 FQNEAQ (reference sequence). Written as DNA, the CDR3 is TGTGCCAGCAGCCCCTACGGTCCAGGGACCCAAGAGGCCCAGTACTTC. It specifies CASSPYGPGTQEAQYF.

This clonotype has a count of ten or more. The V and J genes are TRBV5-5 and TRBJ1-2; no reliable D call. The V end lost 2 bases, the J end lost 2 bases, and 7 bases lay between the germline ends. The CDR3 runs 13 residues. CDR1 is SGHKS and CDR2 is YYEKEE in the germline V gene (reference sequence). The CDR3 sequence: CASSFAENYGYTF. In DNA form, the CDR3 reads TGTGCCAGCAGCTTCGCAGAAAACTATGGCTACACCTTC.

This clonotype was counted many times. This sequence joins TRBV5-6 and TRBJ2-7, with 8 bases fitting TRBD1. Trimming took 1 base from V and 1 from J; bases not matched to a gene: 7. The germline V gene has CDR1 SGHDT and CDR2 YYEEEE. The CDR3 totals 16 residues. The CDR3 loop reads CASSLYTGQVSYEQYF. CDR3 in DNA: TGTGCCAGCAGCTTGTACACGGGACAGGTATCCTACGAGCAGTACTTC. The full variable domain, in which reference TRBV5-6 and TRBJ2-7 provide the parts outside the CDR3, is DAGVTQSPTHLIKTRGQQVTLRCSPKSGHDTVSWYQQALGQGPQFIFQYYEEEERQRGNFPDRFSGHQFPNYSSELNVNALLLGDSALYLCASSLYTGQVSYEQYFGPGTRLTVT.

Many counts were recorded for this clonotype. The chain uses TRBV3-1 and TRBJ2-7, with D hard to call. This CDR3 is built from 12 residues. Trimming removed 4 bases from V and 3 bases from J, with 7 bases in between. Germline V CDR1 and CDR2: LGHDT, YNNKEL (reference sequence). The DNA of the CDR3 is TGTGCCAGCAGCCCGGGCCACTACGAGCAGTACTTC. Its translation is CASSPGHYEQYF.

The chain has TRBV7-2 and TRBJ1-2; TRBD1 matches 11 bases. The CDR3 covers 17 residues. After removal of 1 base from V and 6 bases from J, the junction contained 10 bases not matched to a gene. Germline V gene lookup returns CDR1 SGHTA and CDR2 FQGNSA. For the CDR3, the DNA is TGTGCCAGCAGCTTAGATACCGGACAGGGGGCGACCCATGGCTACACCTTC. It encodes CASSLDTGQGATHGYTF.

The chain employs TRBV18 and TRBJ1-1, with TRBD1 as a possible D gene (5 bases). CDR1 and CDR2 (germline): KGHSH, LQKENI. This CDR3 has 16 residues. With 0 bases removed from V and 6 bases from J, the gap between germline ends came to 17 bases. CDR3 DNA: TGTGCCAGCTCACCACCGAGATCTAGGGGAGAGGCTGAAGCTTTCTTT. Translating gives CASSPPRSRGEAEAFF.

In this sample, this clonotype turned up many times. The V and J genes are TRBV21-1 and TRBJ2-5; the table's TRBD2 call for D was not verified on the DNA. TRBV21-1 is a pseudogene locus. This CDR3 is 14 amino acids long. The CDR3 region has the DNA TGTGCCAGCAGCAAAGGGCTAGCGGGGGAGACCCAGTACTTC. It yields the protein CASSKGLAGETQYF.

This clonotype was detected only a few times. V and J are TRBV12-3 or TRBV12-4 and TRBJ2-3; D remains ambiguous. This CDR3 region has 12 residues. V lost 6 bases, J lost 2 bases, and 6 bases lay in between. The CDR3 DNA reads as TGTGCCAGCAGCACAGACACAGATACGCAGTATTTT. Translation: CASSTDTDTQYF.

The chain employs TRBV28 and TRBJ2-7; maybe TRBD1 (5 bases). Germline V CDR1 and CDR2: MDHEN, SYDVKM. CDR3 size: 16 residues. V was pared by 3 bases and J by 2 bases, with 17 bases between. The DNA of the CDR3 is TGTGCCAGCAGTTTCCTCCCTAGGGGCGTAACCTACGAGCAGTACTTC. Amino acid sequence: CASSFLPRGVTYEQYF.

This clonotype appeared a few times. The chain combines TRBV20-1 with TRBJ2-1, with 10 bases lining up with TRBD2. Germline values: CDR1 DFQATT, CDR2 SNEGSKA (reference sequence). The CDR3 is made up of 15 amino acids. The ends lost 3 bases at V and 7 bases at J; junction bases unmatched: 9. DNA for the CDR3: TGCAGTGCTAGGTTGGCCAGCGGGGGGGCTAATGAGCAGTTCTTC. It encodes CSARLASGGANEQFF.

At least ten counts were recorded for this clonotype. The chain carries TRBV5-1 and TRBJ2-5; D uncertain. Trimming shortened V by 4 bases and J by 5 bases, and 9 bases separated the two germline ends. CDR3 length: 12 residues. The germline V gene encodes CDR1 SGHRS and CDR2 YFSETQ. CDR3 DNA: TGCGCCAGCAGCATCGACGGGGAGACCCAGTACTTC. It codes for CASSIDGETQYF.

The chain links TRBV27 to TRBJ2-2; D remains ambiguous. Trimming removed 2 bases from V and 1 base from J, with 2 bases in between. Germline assignment: CDR1 MNHEY and CDR2 SMNVEV (reference sequence). The CDR3 loop spans 13 amino acids. The CDR3 DNA reads TGTGCCAGCAGTTTACTGAACACCGGGGAGCTGTTTTTT. Translation gives CASSLLNTGELFF.

This chain's CDR3 is CASSKVGQASNSNQPQHF. Written as DNA, the CDR3 is TGTGCCAGCAGCAAAGTGGGGCAGGCTTCCAATAGCAATCAGCCCCAGCATTTT. V and J are TRBV21-1 and TRBJ1-5. TRBV21-1 is assigned pseudogene status. The CDR3 runs to 18 residues.

This clonotype was seen many times. The CDR3 coding sequence is TGCGCCAGCAGCCTCAGGACAGGTAGCACAGATACGCAGTATTTT. This encodes CASSLRTGSTDTQYF. The chain couples TRBV5-1 to TRBJ2-3, with 7 bases identical to TRBD1. This CDR3 has 15 residues. The germline V gene has CDR1 SGHRS and CDR2 YFSETQ. V shed 4 bases, J shed 0 bases, and the junction held 5 bases outside the gene matches.

The V gene is TRBV20-1, the J gene TRBJ1-1, with 7 bases identical to TRBD1. From germline, CDR1 is DFQATT and CDR2 SNEGSKA (reference sequence). CDR3 length: 13 residues. Unmatched junction bases numbered 2, after V lost 3 bases and J lost 1 base. The CDR3 DNA reads as TGCAGTGCTAGCGACAGGGCGAACACTGAAGCTTTCTTT. Protein sequence: CSASDRANTEAFF.

V gene TRBV5-1 combines with J gene TRBJ2-4; D remains ambiguous. Gene TRBJ2-7 matches the end of the DNA better, so the J call may be wrong. In germline, CDR1 is SGHRS, CDR2 YFSETQ. The CDR3 has 14 amino acids. Written as DNA, the CDR3 is TGCGCCAGCAGCTTCATACCTGATGCCTACGAGCAGTACTTC. Translated: CASSFIPDAYEQYF.